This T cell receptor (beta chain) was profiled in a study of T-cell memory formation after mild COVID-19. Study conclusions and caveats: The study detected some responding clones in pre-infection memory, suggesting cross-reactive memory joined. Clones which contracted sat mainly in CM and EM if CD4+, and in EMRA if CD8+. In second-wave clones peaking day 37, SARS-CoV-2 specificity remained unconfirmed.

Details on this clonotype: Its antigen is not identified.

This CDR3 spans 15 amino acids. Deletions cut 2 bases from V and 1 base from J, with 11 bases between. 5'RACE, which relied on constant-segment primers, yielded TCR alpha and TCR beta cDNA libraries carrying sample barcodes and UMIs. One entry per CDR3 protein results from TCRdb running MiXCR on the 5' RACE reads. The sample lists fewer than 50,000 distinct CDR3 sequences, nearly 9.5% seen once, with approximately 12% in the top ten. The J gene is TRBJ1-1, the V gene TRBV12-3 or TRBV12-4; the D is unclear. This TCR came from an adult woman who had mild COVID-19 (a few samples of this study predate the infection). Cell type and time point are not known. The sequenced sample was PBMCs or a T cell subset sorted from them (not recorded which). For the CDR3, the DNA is TGTGCCAGCAGTTTATGGGCCCGAAGGAACACTGAAGCTTTCTTT. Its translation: CASSLWARRNTEAFF.